Shown below are 27 T cell receptor beta chains from a single sample sequenced in a study of Graves' ophthalmopathy and Graves' hyperthyroidism. TCR beta CDR3 regions were amplified from RNA transcripts. The library came from an HTBI-primed first-round RT-PCR and a second-round multiplex PCR. Via MiXCR, TCRdb re-called the multiplex PCR reads, giving one row per CDR3 protein. The sample contains about 400,000 distinct CDR3 sequences, over 20% of which appear only once. The material sequenced was peripheral blood. The receptors shown here come from a woman aged 18-29 years with stable Graves' hyperthyroidism.

The sample holds a few counts of this clonotype. J is TRBJ2-7 and V is TRBV27, with 13 positions matching TRBD2. The CDR3 runs 14 residues. The ends lost 6 bases at V and 3 bases at J; junction bases unmatched: 2. Germline-derived CDR1 and CDR2 are MNHEY and SMNVEV (reference sequence). The CDR3 nucleotides read TGTGCCAGCAGGGGACTAGCGGGACTCTACGAGCAGTACTTC. Translation gives CASRGLAGLYEQYF.

This clonotype showed up many times. The V and J genes are TRBV20-1 and TRBJ1-2; perhaps TRBD1 as D (5 bases). V gave up 3 bases and J gave up 4 bases, with 6 bases separating them. The CDR3 length is 11 residues. Looked up from germline, CDR1 is DFQATT and CDR2 is SNEGSKA (reference sequence). This chain's CDR3 is CSASQGYGYTF. DNA of the CDR3: TGCAGTGCTAGTCAGGGCTATGGCTACACCTTC.

This clonotype was found many times. The chain recombines TRBV28 with TRBJ2-7; TRBD2 is a possible D gene (5 bases). Trimming stripped 8 bases from V and 0 bases from J, with 17 bases between. The CDR3 is 15 amino acids. Germline V gene lookup returns CDR1 MDHEN and CDR2 SYDVKM. CDR3 loop: CASSLGRARSYEQYF. Here the CDR3 DNA reads TGTGCCAGCTCTCTCGGGCGGGCCCGCTCCTACGAGCAGTACTTC.

The V gene is TRBV11-2, the J gene TRBJ2-5; TRBD2 agrees at 12 bases. V lost 5 bases and J lost 5; bases outside the gene matches: 9. The germline gives CDR1 SGHAT, CDR2 FQNNGV. This CDR3 region has 16 residues. CDR3 nucleotide sequence: TGTGCCAGCAGCCGACTAGCGGGAGAGCTGGTTGAGACCCAGTACTTC. Translating gives CASSRLAGELVETQYF. Supplemented by reference TRBV11-2 and TRBJ2-5, the full variable domain reads EAGVAQSPRYKIIEKRQSVAFWCNPISGHATLYWYQQILGQGPKLLIQFQNNGVVDDSQLPKDRFSAERLKGVDSTLKIQPAKLEDSAVYLCASSRLAGELVETQYFGPGTRLLVL.

J is TRBJ2-2 and V is TRBV12-3 or TRBV12-4; no clear D gene. This CDR3 spans 13 amino acids. Trimming left V 2 bases short and J 7 bases short, with 8 bases between. CDR3 residues: CASSLKGFGELFF. CDR3 in DNA: TGTGCCAGCAGTTTAAAGGGCTTCGGGGAGCTGTTTTTT.

The V and J genes are TRBV30 and TRBJ1-2, with D perhaps TRBD1 (6 bases). The CDR3 covers 15 residues. V lost 4 bases to trimming and J lost 4 bases, with 19 bases between them. Germline V gene data show CDR1 as GTSNPN and CDR2 as SVGIG (reference sequence). CDR3 sequence (DNA): TGTGCCTGGAAGGGGGAACACCCCTTACGCTATGGCTACACCTTC. Its protein is CAWKGEHPLRYGYTF.

On this clonotype itself: A read error may produce the germline difference seen at one junction end. This chain joins TRBV6-2 or TRBV6-3 and TRBJ2-5, with a possible D match to TRBD2 (5 bases). CDR1 is MNHEY and CDR2 is SVGEGT in the germline V gene. The CDR3 spans 14 residues. CDR3 protein: CASSRTRNQETKYF. CDR3 nucleotides: TGCGCCAGCAGTCGTACTAGGAACCAAGAGACCAAGTACTTC.

This clonotype was detected ten times or more. The rearrangement joins TRBV7-9 to TRBJ2-7; unclear D gene. Germline CDR1 reads SEHNR; CDR2 reads FQNEAQ (reference sequence). The V end lost 4 bases, the J end lost 6 bases, and 10 bases lay between the germline ends. The CDR3 consists of 12 residues. CDR3 DNA: TGTGCCAGCAGCTCTTCGGCCCGCGAGCAGTACTTC. Translated: CASSSSAREQYF. Full variable domain (outside the CDR3, taken from reference TRBV7-9 and TRBJ2-7): DTGVSQNPRHKITKRGQNVTFRCDPISEHNRLYWYRQTLGQGPEFLTYFQNEAQLEKSRLLSDRFSAERPKGSFSTLEIQRTEQGDSAMYLCASSSSAREQYFGPGTRLTVT.

The chain uses TRBV6-1 and TRBJ1-2; D unresolved. Looked up from germline, CDR1 is MNHNS and CDR2 is SASEGT. The CDR3 length is 15 residues. V was cut by 5 bases and J by 0 bases, with 13 bases left in between. The DNA of the CDR3 is TGTGCCAGCAGTCCGCGGGGTATAGCTAACTATGGCTACACCTTC. Protein sequence: CASSPRGIANYGYTF.

The V call is TRBV28, the J call TRBJ2-7, with a weak D call TRBD1 (6 bases). CDR3 length: 13 residues. The germline CDR1 and CDR2 sequences are MDHEN and SYDVKM. The V gene lost 6 bases and the J gene lost 0 bases, with 9 bases spanning the gap. The CDR3 sequence: CASRQGSSYEQYF. In nucleotides, the CDR3 is TGTGCCAGCAGACAGGGAAGCTCCTACGAGCAGTACTTC.

In this sample, this clonotype turned up once. Likely a read error: the CDR3 ends without its conserved phenylalanine or tryptophan. CDR3 sequence reads: CAISEFPKRGRGRAEAFL. The CDR3 region has the DNA TGTGCCATCAGTGAGTTCCCGAAACGTGGCAGGGGGCGGGCTGAAGCTTTCCTT. This chain uses TRBV10-3 with TRBJ1-1; 8 nucleotides agree with TRBD1. The junction had 16 bases not matched to a gene; V was cut back by 1 base and J by 6 bases. Germline assignment: CDR1 ENHRY and CDR2 SYGVKD. The CDR3 contains 18 residues.

This clonotype was detected ten times or more. This chain connects TRBV6-1 to TRBJ1-1, with D hard to call. The CDR3 runs to 13 residues. CDR1 is MNHNS and CDR2 is SASEGT in the germline V gene. The V end lost 5 bases, the J end lost 2 bases, and 9 bases lay between the germline ends. The CDR3 nucleotides read TGTGCCAGCAGTAAGGACGTAAACACTGAAGCTTTCTTT. Its protein is CASSKDVNTEAFF.

This clonotype was observed at least ten times. The chain combines TRBV30 with TRBJ1-5, with no clear D. Trimming cost V 3 bases and J 5 bases, with 8 bases left between them. Looked up from germline, CDR1 is GTSNPN and CDR2 is SVGIG (reference sequence). CDR3 length: 12 residues. CDR3: CAWSYSDQPQHF. Here the CDR3 DNA reads TGTGCCTGGAGCTACAGTGATCAGCCCCAGCATTTT.

This clonotype was detected once. The V call is TRBV19, the J call TRBJ1-5; no definite D call. The CDR3 spans 12 residues. V lost 4 bases and J 6 bases, leaving 7 bases between the germline ends. Germline V lookup: CDR1 LNHDA, CDR2 SQIVND (reference sequence). The CDR3 protein is CASSNGRQPQHF. CDR3 DNA: TGTGCCAGTAGTAATGGGCGTCAGCCCCAGCATTTT.

This clonotype was picked up many times. The genes are TRBV6-5 and TRBJ1-2; no reliable D call. Germline CDR1 is MNHEY and CDR2 is SVGAGI. This CDR3 has 14 amino acids. V was cut by 2 bases and J by 4 bases, with 11 bases left in between. The CDR3 protein is CASSYKLGPYGYTF. The CDR3 DNA reads TGTGCCAGCAGTTACAAACTCGGGCCCTATGGCTACACCTTC.

This clonotype was detected ten times or more. The chain is built from TRBV7-9 and TRBJ1-1; tentatively, D is TRBD1 (5 bases). Trimming took off 5 bases at V and 1 base at J, with 11 bases between the two ends. In germline, CDR1 is SEHNR, CDR2 FQNEAQ (reference sequence). The CDR3 sequence is 14 residues long. This chain's CDR3 is CASSRGPANTEAFF. CDR3 DNA sequence: TGTGCCAGCAGCCGGGGACCGGCGAACACTGAAGCTTTCTTT.

This clonotype was recorded at least ten times. The chain links TRBV24-1 to TRBJ2-4; D gene unclear. The germline V and J ends were trimmed by 3 bases and 13 bases, with 15 bases remaining between them. Germline CDR1 reads KGHDR; CDR2 reads SFDVKD. This CDR3 spans 13 amino acids. The CDR3 DNA reads TGTGCCACCAGTGATACGGACCGTCTACAACAGTACTTC. It codes for CATSDTDRLQQYF.

This clonotype has at least ten counts. The chain joins TRBV20-1 to TRBJ2-7, with D hard to call. There are 15 residues in the CDR3. Germline lookup yields CDR1 DFQATT and CDR2 SNEGSKA (reference sequence). V was pared by 7 bases and J by 0 bases, with 19 bases between. CDR3 region: CSVKESGWSSYEQYF. CDR3 DNA: TGCAGTGTCAAGGAGTCTGGGTGGAGCTCCTACGAGCAGTACTTC.

Many counts were recorded for this clonotype. The genes are TRBV5-1 and TRBJ2-6; either TRBD1 or TRBD2 may supply D (7 bases each). This CDR3 contains 16 residues. The germline V gene has CDR1 SGHRS and CDR2 YFSETQ. V was trimmed by 6 bases and J by 4 bases, leaving 17 bases between them. The CDR3 is CASNQGGAQGANVLTF. The CDR3 region has the DNA TGCGCCAGCAACCAGGGGGGGGCGCAAGGGGCCAACGTCCTGACTTTC. Full variable domain (outside the CDR3, taken from reference TRBV5-1 and TRBJ2-6): KAGVTQTPRYLIKTRGQQVTLSCSPISGHRSVSWYQQTPGQGLQFLFEYFSETQRNKGNFPGRFSGRQFSNSRSEMNVSTLELGDSALYLCASNQGGAQGANVLTFGAGSRLTVL.

This clonotype was observed at least ten times. J is TRBJ2-5 and V is TRBV28; TRBD1 might be the D (5 bases). Germline CDR1 reads MDHEN; CDR2 reads SYDVKM. The CDR3 extends over 15 amino acids. V was shortened by 5 bases and J by 2 bases, with 15 bases between the two germline ends. This CDR3 reads CASSPLEDTQETQYF. The CDR3, as DNA: TGTGCCAGCAGTCCCCTCGAGGACACGCAAGAGACCCAGTACTTC.

This clonotype was observed at least ten times. The chain couples TRBV30 to TRBJ1-2; D gene ambiguous. The length of the CDR3 is 12 residues. CDR1 is GTSNPN and CDR2 is SVGIG in the germline V gene (reference sequence). V was clipped by 0 bases and J by 1 base, with 3 bases between them. This CDR3 is CAWSVHNYGYTF. The CDR3 nucleotides are TGTGCCTGGAGTGTACATAACTATGGCTACACCTTC.

This clonotype was picked up many times. J is TRBJ2-7 and V is TRBV11-2, with a possible D match to TRBD2 (5 bases). In germline, CDR1 is SGHAT, CDR2 FQNNGV. V was cut by 3 bases and J by 6 bases, with 15 bases left in between. This CDR3 has 14 amino acids. CDR3 sequence (DNA): TGTGCCAGCAGCTTCCCCGGGGTTGGGGTCGAGCAGTACTTC. It is translated as CASSFPGVGVEQYF.

This clonotype was observed a handful of times. In nucleotides, the CDR3 is TGTGCCAGCAGTTTTTCCACCACTCAGCCCCAGCATTTT. Its protein product is CASSFSTTQPQHF. The V and J genes are TRBV12-3 or TRBV12-4 and TRBJ1-5; no clear D. V was shortened by 3 bases and J by 6 bases, with 9 bases between the two germline ends. The CDR3 covers 13 residues.

In its sample, this clonotype was seen many times. This chain links TRBV4-2 with TRBJ2-4, with 13 nucleotides matching TRBD2. CDR3 length equals 19 residues. Per the germline V gene, CDR1 is LGHNA and CDR2 is YNFKEQ. V trimming: 4 bases; J trimming: 1 base; junction bases outside the gene matches: 10. The CDR3 region has the DNA TGTGCCAGCAGCCCCTACGGACTAGCGGGAGTGGACGCCAAAAACATTCAGTACTTC. Translation gives CASSPYGLAGVDAKNIQYF.

This clonotype showed up many times. This may come from a read error, since a much larger clone is one base off. The chain is built from TRBV20-1 and TRBJ1-2; TRBD1 matches 11 bases. Germline V gene data show CDR1 as DFQATT and CDR2 as SNEGSKA (reference sequence). V lost 5 bases to trimming and J lost 4 bases; unmatched junction nucleotides: 6. The CDR3 spans 14 residues. The CDR3 DNA follows: TGCAGTGCTGGTTGGACAGGGGGCATCTATGGCTACACCTTC. This gives the protein CSAGWTGGIYGYTF.

The sample holds many counts of this clonotype. The rearrangement links TRBV14 to TRBJ1-5; no clear D. Germline CDR1 is SGHDN and CDR2 is FVKESK. This CDR3 contains 16 residues. Between the trimmed V and J ends, which lost 1 base and 0 bases, there was a span of 10 bases. The CDR3 sequence is CASSQGRPYSNQPQHF. In nucleotides, the CDR3 is TGTGCCAGCAGCCAAGGCAGACCCTATAGCAATCAGCCCCAGCATTTT. Filled out from reference TRBV14 and TRBJ1-5, the complete variable domain reads EAGVTQFPSHSVIEKGQTVTLRCDPISGHDNLYWYRRVMGKEIKFLLHFVKESKQDESGMPNNRFLAERTGGTYSTLKVQPAELEDSGVYFCASSQGRPYSNQPQHFGDGTRLSIL.

This clonotype was seen many times. V and J are TRBV2 and TRBJ2-5; 8 positions match TRBD2. CDR1 and CDR2 from the germline V gene are SNHLY and FYNNEI. The length of the CDR3 is 15 residues. V dropped 1 base and J dropped 4; count of bases not matched to a gene: 5. The CDR3 spells CASSEEREWGETQYF. CDR3 in DNA: TGTGCCAGCAGTGAAGAGCGGGAGTGGGGAGAGACCCAGTACTTC.